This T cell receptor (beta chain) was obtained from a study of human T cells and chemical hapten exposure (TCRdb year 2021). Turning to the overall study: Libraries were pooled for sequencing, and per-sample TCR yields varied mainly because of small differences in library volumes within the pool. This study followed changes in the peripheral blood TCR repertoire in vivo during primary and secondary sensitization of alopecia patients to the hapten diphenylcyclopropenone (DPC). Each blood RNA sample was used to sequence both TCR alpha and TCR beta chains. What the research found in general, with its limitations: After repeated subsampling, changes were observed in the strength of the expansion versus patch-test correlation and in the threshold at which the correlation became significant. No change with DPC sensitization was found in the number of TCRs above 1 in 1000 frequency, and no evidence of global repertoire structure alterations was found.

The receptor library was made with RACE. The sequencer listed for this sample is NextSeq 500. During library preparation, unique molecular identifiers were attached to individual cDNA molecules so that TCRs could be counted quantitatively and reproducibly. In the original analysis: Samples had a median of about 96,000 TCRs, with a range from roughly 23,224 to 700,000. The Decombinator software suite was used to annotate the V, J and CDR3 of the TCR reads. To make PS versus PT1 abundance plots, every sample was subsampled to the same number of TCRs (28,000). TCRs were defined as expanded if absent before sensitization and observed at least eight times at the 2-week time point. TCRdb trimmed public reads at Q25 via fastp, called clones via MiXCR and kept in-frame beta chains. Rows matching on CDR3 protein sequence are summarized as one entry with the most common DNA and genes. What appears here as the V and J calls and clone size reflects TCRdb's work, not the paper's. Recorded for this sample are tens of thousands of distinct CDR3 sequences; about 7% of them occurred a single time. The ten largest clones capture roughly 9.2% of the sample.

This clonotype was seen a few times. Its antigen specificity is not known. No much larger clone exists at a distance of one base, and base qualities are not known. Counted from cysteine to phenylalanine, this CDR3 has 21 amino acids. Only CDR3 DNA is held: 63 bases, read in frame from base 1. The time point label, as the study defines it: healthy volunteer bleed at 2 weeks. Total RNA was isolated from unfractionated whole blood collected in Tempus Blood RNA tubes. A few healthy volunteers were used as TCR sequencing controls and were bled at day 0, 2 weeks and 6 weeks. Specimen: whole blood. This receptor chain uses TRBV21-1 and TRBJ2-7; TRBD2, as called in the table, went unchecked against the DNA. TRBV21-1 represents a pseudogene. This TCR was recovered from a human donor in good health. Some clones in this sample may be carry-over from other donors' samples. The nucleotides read TGTGCCAGCAGCGCCCGAAAGCGGGGGGGCCATATTATCCCCTTTGAATACGAGCAGTACTTC. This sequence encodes CASSARKRGGHIIPFEYEQYF.